The 22 T cell receptor beta chains below come from one sample, sequenced in a study of identical twins. TCRdb re-called the 5' RACE reads with MiXCR, one entry per CDR3 protein. There are 1.5 million to 2 million distinct CDR3 sequences in the sample; around a third occur only once, and about 0.25% lies in the top ten. The sample taken for sequencing was cord blood. The receptors were sampled from a newborn girl in good health.

The table lists this clonotype with a few counts. The V and J genes are TRBV7-6 and TRBJ2-6; tentative D call: TRBD1 (5 bases). With 4 bases removed from V and 1 base from J, the gap between germline ends came to 14 bases. Germline CDR1 is SGHVS and CDR2 is FNYEAQ. The CDR3 totals 17 residues. CDR3 in amino acids: CASSSFPQGSGANVLTF. The CDR3 nucleotides read TGTGCCAGCAGCTCTTTTCCCCAGGGTTCTGGGGCCAACGTCCTGACTTTC.

This clonotype has just a few counts. This sequence joins TRBV5-1 and TRBJ2-1; D not resolved. Germline V gives CDR1 SGHRS, CDR2 YFSETQ. Trimming pared 6 bases from V and 5 bases from J, leaving 6 bases between. The CDR3 sequence is 11 residues long. The DNA for the CDR3 is TGCGCCAGCAACGGCCACAATGAGCAGTTCTTC. The encoded protein is CASNGHNEQFF.

In its sample, this clonotype was seen many times. V gene TRBV29-1 combines with J gene TRBJ2-5, with D maybe TRBD1 (6 bases). The assigned J gene may be wrong: the sequence end matches TRBJ2-7 better. The CDR3 contains 12 residues. The germline V gene encodes CDR1 SQVTM and CDR2 ANQGSEA. CDR3 bases: TGCAGCGTTGGGACAGCAGGGTTCGAGCAGTACTTC. It yields the protein CSVGTAGFEQYF.

The chain joins TRBV4-1 to TRBJ2-3; 8 bases are shared with TRBD2. The V gene's germline CDR1 is MGHRA and CDR2 YSYEKL. The CDR3 runs to 17 residues. With V trimmed by 4 bases and J by 1 base, 10 bases remained unmatched. The CDR3 sequence: CASSLLGAGVGTDTQYF. CDR3 nucleotides: TGCGCCAGCAGCCTCCTCGGAGCGGGGGTCGGCACAGATACGCAGTATTTT.

The V call is TRBV20-1, the J call TRBJ2-1; no reliable D call. The J call may be in error: the DNA end matches TRBJ2-7 better. Germline V gene lookup returns CDR1 DFQATT and CDR2 SNEGSKA (reference sequence). The CDR3 sequence is 15 residues long. CDR3 coding DNA: TGCAGTGCTAGAGCCGGGTCCAGCTCCTACAATGAGCAGTACTTC. It codes for CSARAGSSSYNEQYF.

This clonotype was observed a single time. Possible read error: a much larger clone is one base away. V and J are TRBV10-3 and TRBJ2-4; D is perhaps TRBD2 (5 bases). V gave up 2 bases and J gave up 13 bases, with 18 bases separating them. Germline CDR1 and CDR2: ENHRY and SYGVKD. There are 14 residues in the CDR3. CDR3 nucleotides: TGTGCCATCAGTGAGCGAGCACTTCTAGCCGTGCAGTACTTC. It yields the protein CAISERALLAVQYF.

On this clonotype: Being one base from a much bigger clone, this may be a read error. CDR3 residues: CAIREQGAGYGYTF. CDR3 bases: TGTGCCATCAGGGAACAGGGGGCTGGCTATGGCTACACCTTC. This rearrangement joins TRBV10-3 to TRBJ1-2; 9 positions match TRBD1. Germline CDR1 and CDR2: ENHRY and SYGVKD. CDR3 length: 14 amino acids. J was trimmed by 4 bases and V by 6 bases; bases with no gene match: 6.

V is TRBV6-1 and J is TRBJ2-1, with 7 bases that match TRBD2. V trimming: 4 bases; J trimming: 0 bases; junction bases outside the gene matches: 12. Germline V CDR1 and CDR2: MNHNS, SASEGT. The CDR3 is made up of 18 amino acids. CDR3 bases: TGTGCCAGCAGTGGTCGCCGACTAGCCCCTAGCTCCTACAATGAGCAGTTCTTC. Translated, it gives CASSGRRLAPSSYNEQFF.

This chain connects TRBV29-1 to TRBJ2-7, with 8 bases that match TRBD2. The DNA end is more similar to TRBJ2-5, so the J call may be wrong. This CDR3 comprises 16 residues. Germline-derived CDR1 and CDR2 are SQVTM and ANQGSEA. In nucleotides, the CDR3 is TGCAGCGTTGAACGAAACAGCGGGGGTTATGTTGAGACCCAGTACTTC. Translating gives CSVERNSGGYVETQYF.

This clonotype was detected a few times. V usage is TRBV14 and J usage is TRBJ2-7; D uncertain. Per the germline V gene, CDR1 is SGHDN and CDR2 is FVKESK. The CDR3 extends over 14 amino acids. Trimming left V 1 base short and J 7 bases short, with 14 bases between. The CDR3 bases are TGTGCCAGCAGCCAAGTCTCCTCCGCTTTAGAGCAGTACTTC. It translates to CASSQVSSALEQYF.

V gene TRBV29-1 combines with J gene TRBJ2-7, with 13 bases identical to TRBD2. This CDR3 has 18 residues. CDR1 SQVTM and CDR2 ANQGSEA come from the germline V gene. The ends lost 4 bases at V and 5 bases at J; junction bases unmatched: 17. CDR3 nucleotide sequence: TGCAGCGTTGTATGGGGAGTTTGGACTAGCGGGAGAACCCACGAGCAGTACTTC. As protein: CSVVWGVWTSGRTHEQYF.

This clonotype was picked up a small number of times. The chain has TRBV7-8 and TRBJ2-1; D is uncertain. The V end was cut by 0 bases, the J end by 0 bases, with 12 bases between. Looked up from germline, CDR1 is SGHVS and CDR2 is FQNEAQ. There are 17 residues in the CDR3. The CDR3 DNA is TGTGCCAGCAGCTTAGCATGGACGGCTAGCTCCTACAATGAGCAGTTCTTC. Protein sequence: CASSLAWTASSYNEQFF.

This clonotype was seen a single time. The chain has TRBV4-1 and TRBJ2-3, with TRBD1 matching over 10 bases. The CDR3 contains 16 residues. Germline-derived CDR1 and CDR2 are MGHRA and YSYEKL. V lost 3 bases, J lost 5 bases, and 8 bases stayed unmatched. The CDR3: CASSQPGTGARDTQYF. DNA of the CDR3: TGCGCCAGCAGCCAGCCCGGGACAGGGGCCCGAGATACGCAGTATTTT.

V and J are TRBV9 and TRBJ2-5; the D is unclear. Germline CDR1 reads SGDLS; CDR2 reads YYNGEE. V was trimmed by 0 bases and J by 2 bases, leaving 8 bases between them. The CDR3 consists of 14 residues. In DNA, the CDR3 is TGTGCCAGCAGCGTAGATGCTCCGCAAGAGACCCAGTACTTC. This translates into CASSVDAPQETQYF. The variable domain in full, with the rest retrieved from reference TRBV9 and TRBJ2-5, is DSGVTQTPKHLITATGQRVTLRCSPRSGDLSVYWYQQSLDQGLQFLIQYYNGEERAKGNILERFSAQQFPDLHSELNLSSLELGDSALYFCASSVDAPQETQYFGPGTRLLVL.

The V and J genes are TRBV28 and TRBJ2-7, with TRBD2 identical over 9 bases. V was pared by 7 bases and J by 1 base, with 8 bases of the junction left unmatched. The CDR3 is 15 amino acids. CDR1 is MDHEN, CDR2 SYDVKM, per germline. This chain's CDR3 is CASIQAGGNSYEQYF. CDR3 bases: TGTGCCAGCATTCAAGCGGGAGGCAATTCCTACGAGCAGTACTTC.

This clonotype was counted ten times or more. The chain recombines TRBV12-3 or TRBV12-4 with TRBJ2-5; a weak D match, TRBD2 (7 bases). The CDR3 consists of 14 residues. The V end lost 7 bases, the J end lost 4 bases, and 16 bases lay between the germline ends. The CDR3 DNA reads as TGTGCCAGCACCGACCTGGGAGGGGGAGAGACCCAGTACTTC. Translation gives CASTDLGGGETQYF.

The gene calls are TRBV19 and TRBJ2-7, with D possibly being TRBD1 (6 bases). Germline CDR1 and CDR2: LNHDA and SQIVND (reference sequence). The CDR3 covers 13 residues. The V end lost 6 bases, the J end lost 4 bases, and 13 bases lay between the germline ends. The CDR3 coding sequence is TGTGCCAGTAGCAGGACAGCGAATTACGAGCAGTACTTC. Translating gives CASSRTANYEQYF.

This sequence joins TRBV14 and TRBJ2-1, with 8 nucleotides matching TRBD2. In germline, CDR1 is SGHDN, CDR2 FVKESK. This CDR3 contains 16 residues. V was clipped by 0 bases and J by 6 bases; unmatched bases: 7. This CDR3 is CASSQDVREGRNEQFF. In DNA form, the CDR3 reads TGTGCCAGCAGCCAAGATGTCCGGGAGGGCCGCAATGAGCAGTTCTTC.

V gene TRBV20-1 combines with J gene TRBJ1-2; a weak D match, TRBD1 (5 bases). Deletions cut 1 base from V and 9 bases from J, with 9 bases between. CDR3 length: 11 residues. Germline-derived CDR1 and CDR2 are DFQATT and SNEGSKA (reference sequence). In DNA, the CDR3 is TGCAGTGCTAGAGGGCGGACAAGCTACACCTTC. Residues: CSARGRTSYTF.

This clonotype appeared once. It may be a read error: a sequence one base away is much more abundant. This chain uses TRBV12-3 or TRBV12-4 with TRBJ1-2; D unresolved. The CDR3 extends over 14 amino acids. Trimming pared 1 base from V and 7 bases from J, leaving 13 bases between. The CDR3 sequence is CASSLGDKLGGYTF. DNA of the CDR3: TGTGCCAGCAGTTTAGGCGATAAATTGGGTGGCTACACCTTC.

Details on this clonotype: The junction shows a germline mismatch at one end, possibly a read error. This chain links TRBV28 with TRBJ2-7, with TRBD2 identical over 13 bases. The DNA matches TRBJ2-5 better at its end, which makes the J call doubtful. Per the germline V gene, CDR1 is MDHEN and CDR2 is SYDVKM. CDR3 length: 17 amino acids. The CDR3 DNA reads as TGTGCCAGCAGTTTCCCCGGGACTAGCGGGGCACAAGCGACCCAGTACTTC. It specifies CASSFPGTSGAQATQYF.

The genes are TRBV20-1 and TRBJ2-1; 16 bases fit TRBD2. There are 17 residues in the CDR3. V was clipped by 3 bases and J by 5 bases; unmatched bases: 7. Germline assignment: CDR1 DFQATT and CDR2 SNEGSKA (reference sequence). The CDR3 here is CSARGLAGGLKHNEQFF. The CDR3, as DNA: TGCAGTGCTAGGGGACTAGCGGGAGGGCTTAAGCACAATGAGCAGTTCTTC.